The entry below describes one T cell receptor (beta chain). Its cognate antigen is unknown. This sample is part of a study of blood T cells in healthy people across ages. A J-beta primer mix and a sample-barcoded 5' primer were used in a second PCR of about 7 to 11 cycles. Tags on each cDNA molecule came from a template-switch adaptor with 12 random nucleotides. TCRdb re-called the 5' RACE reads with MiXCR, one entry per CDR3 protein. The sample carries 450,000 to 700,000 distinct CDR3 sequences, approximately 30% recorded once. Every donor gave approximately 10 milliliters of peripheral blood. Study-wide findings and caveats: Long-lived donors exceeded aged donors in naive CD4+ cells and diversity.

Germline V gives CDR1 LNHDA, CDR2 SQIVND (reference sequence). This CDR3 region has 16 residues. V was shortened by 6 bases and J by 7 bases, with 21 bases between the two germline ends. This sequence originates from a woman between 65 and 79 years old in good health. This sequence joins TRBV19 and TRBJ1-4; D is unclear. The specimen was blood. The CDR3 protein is CASSLPRTEGGEKLFF. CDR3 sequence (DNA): TGTGCCAGTAGCCTCCCCCGGACGGAAGGAGGTGAAAAACTGTTTTTT.